The 17 T cell receptor beta chains below were found in one sample sequenced in a study of blood T cell repertoires in COVID-19. Using immunoSEQ multiplex PCR, the repertoire was profiled, and TCRdb retains in-frame clones only, with some absent. Among around 170,000 clones listed, about four fifths were seen once. The sequenced sample consisted of peripheral blood. These receptors were obtained from a man in his 70s who had recovered from COVID-19.

The V call is TRBV18, the J call TRBJ2-3; D gene uncertain. The germline V and J ends were trimmed by 3 bases and 2 bases, with 9 bases remaining between them. Germline loops: CDR1 KGHSH, CDR2 LQKENI. CDR3 length: 14 residues. CDR3 region: CASSPLAVTDTQYF. The CDR3 region has the DNA TGTGCCAGCTCACCGTTGGCGGTCACAGATACGCAGTATTTT.

The chain recombines TRBV4-1 with TRBJ2-1, with TRBD2 matching over 11 bases. Germline CDR1 is MGHRA and CDR2 is YSYEKL. The junction had 4 bases not matched to a gene; V was cut back by 1 base and J by 8 bases. The CDR3 is made up of 15 amino acids. Here the CDR3 DNA reads TGCGCCAGCAGCCAAGGAGGACTAGCGGGTTATGAGCAGTTCTTC. Translating it yields CASSQGGLAGYEQFF.

The chain uses TRBV9 and TRBJ2-7; 7 bases match TRBD2. CDR1 is SGDLS, CDR2 YYNGEE, per germline. V shed 0 bases, J shed 1 base, and the junction held 4 bases outside the gene matches. The CDR3 has 15 amino acids. The CDR3 loop is CASSVGLAGSYEQYF. The CDR3 region has the DNA TGTGCCAGCAGCGTAGGTTTAGCGGGTTCCTACGAGCAGTACTTC.

On this clone itself: Other DNA sequences of this sample code for an identical CDR3. V usage is TRBV5-1 and J usage is TRBJ2-6; D is unresolved. This CDR3 is 16 amino acids long. From germline, CDR1 is SGHRS and CDR2 YFSETQ. Trimming left V 0 bases short and J 1 base short, with 8 bases between. The CDR3 here is CASSLGSVSGANVLTF. CDR3 DNA sequence: TGCGCCAGCAGCTTGGGATCGGTATCTGGGGCCAACGTCCTGACTTTC.

CDR3 DNA sequence: TGTGCCTGGAGCCTACTAGCGGGAGCTGGTGAGCAGTTCTTC. The encoded protein is CAWSLLAGAGEQFF. The rearrangement links TRBV30 to TRBJ2-1, with 11 positions matching TRBD2. Germline CDR1 is GTSNPN and CDR2 is SVGIG (reference sequence). This CDR3 contains 14 residues. The trim removed 3 bases at V and 9 bases at J, leaving 7 bases unmatched. Together with reference TRBV30 and TRBJ2-1, the CDR3 gives the full variable domain: SQTIHQWPATLVQPVGSPLSLECTVEGTSNPNLYWYRQAAGRGLQLLFYSVGIGQISSEVPQNLSASRPQDRQFILSSKKLLLSDSGFYLCAWSLLAGAGEQFFGPGTRLTVL.

The V gene is TRBV7-9, the J gene TRBJ1-2, with D uncertain. Germline loops: CDR1 SEHNR, CDR2 FQNEAQ (reference sequence). V gave up 2 bases and J gave up 4 bases, with 20 bases separating them. The CDR3 extends over 17 amino acids. CDR3 loop: CASSLPPWTPRGYGYTF. The CDR3 coding sequence is TGTGCCAGCAGCTTACCCCCTTGGACCCCTCGGGGCTATGGCTACACCTTC.

The chain couples TRBV4-2 to TRBJ2-7; perhaps TRBD1 as D (5 bases). Trimming shortened V by 3 bases and J by 5 bases, and 17 bases separated the two germline ends. CDR3 size: 15 residues. Germline loops: CDR1 LGHNA, CDR2 YNFKEQ. The CDR3 DNA follows: TGTGCCAGCAGCCATGAGCAGGGCCTCGTGGACGAGCAGTACTTC. It is translated as CASSHEQGLVDEQYF.

This clone is a singleton in its sample. The CDR3 DNA is TGTGCCAGCAGTTATAGTCCAGGCTGGAACACTGAAGCTTTCTTT. As protein: CASSYSPGWNTEAFF. The genes are TRBV6-2 or TRBV6-3 and TRBJ1-1; D gene uncertain. The V and J ends lost 3 bases and 1 base respectively, with 12 bases between them. The germline V gene encodes CDR1 MNHEY and CDR2 SVGEGT. The CDR3 contains 15 residues.

The gene calls are TRBV11-2 and TRBJ1-5, with D unresolved. Germline values: CDR1 SGHAT, CDR2 FQNNGV. Trimming took 2 bases from V and 5 from J, leaving 7 bases between them. This CDR3 is built from 13 residues. CDR3 nucleotide sequence: TGTGCCAGCAGCTTAAGCTTGGATCAGCCCCAGCATTTT. It yields the protein CASSLSLDQPQHF.

The chain has TRBV6-5 and TRBJ2-7; 7 nucleotides line up with TRBD2. This CDR3 is built from 16 residues. Germline CDR1 and CDR2: MNHEY and SVGAGI. After removal of 0 bases from V and 3 bases from J, the junction contained 8 bases not matched to a gene. CDR3 in DNA: TGTGCCAGCAGTTACTCGACGGGAGGAAACATCTACGAGCAGTACTTC. Amino acids: CASSYSTGGNIYEQYF.

The chain combines TRBV2 with TRBJ2-7; 10 nucleotides align to TRBD1. Germline lookup yields CDR1 SNHLY and CDR2 FYNNEI. The length of the CDR3 is 14 residues. V dropped 4 bases and J dropped 5; count of bases not matched to a gene: 5. CDR3 amino acids: CASSVETGGHEQYF. The DNA of the CDR3 is TGTGCCAGCAGTGTAGAGACAGGGGGCCACGAGCAGTACTTC.

The V call is TRBV2, the J call TRBJ2-2; 8 bases are a match to TRBD1. With V trimmed by 2 bases and J by 4 bases, 9 bases remained unmatched. The germline gives CDR1 SNHLY, CDR2 FYNNEI. The CDR3 contains 17 residues. The CDR3 nucleotides are TGTGCCAGCAGTGAATGGGCAGGGGGCTCGACCACCGGGGAGCTGTTTTTT. Translated: CASSEWAGGSTTGELFF.

The chain joins TRBV11-3 to TRBJ2-2, with 7 bases identical to TRBD1. CDR3 size: 19 residues. V dropped 4 bases and J dropped 7; count of bases not matched to a gene: 21. Germline V gene sequence: CDR1 SGHNT, CDR2 YENEEA. DNA for the CDR3: TGTGCCAGCAGCTCACCTACACGACAGGGAATACGTGAGAGCGGGGAGCTGTTTTTT. Protein product: CASSSPTRQGIRESGELFF.

The rearrangement joins TRBV7-8 to TRBJ2-3; D possibly corresponds to TRBD2 (5 bases). CDR1 is SGHVS and CDR2 is FQNEAQ in the germline V gene. The V gene lost 0 bases and the J gene lost 12 bases, with 16 bases spanning the gap. This CDR3 has 14 amino acids. Written as DNA, the CDR3 is TGTGCCAGCAGCTTAGCGCTCGGGAACCACAACCAGTATTTT. Its translation: CASSLALGNHNQYF.

The J gene is TRBJ2-6, the V gene TRBV19; D is possibly TRBD1 (6 bases). The germline V gene has CDR1 LNHDA and CDR2 SQIVND (reference sequence). This CDR3 is built from 15 residues. The V end lost 7 bases, the J end lost 0 bases, and 10 bases lay between the germline ends. The CDR3 DNA follows: TGTGCCAGTACCGCGACAGGCTCTGGGGCCAACGTCCTGACTTTC. Translating gives CASTATGSGANVLTF.

This clone was counted a single time. The chain recombines TRBV10-1 with TRBJ1-2, with 7 bases aligning to TRBD1. Germline V lookup: CDR1 WNHNN, CDR2 SYGVQD (reference sequence). Trimming cost V 5 bases and J 2 bases; bases outside gene matches: 2. The CDR3 totals 13 residues. The CDR3 DNA reads TGCGCCAGCAGTAGGGACAGAAACTATGGCTACACCTTC. It specifies CASSRDRNYGYTF.

The table lists this clone with a count of one. The V and J genes are TRBV6-5 and TRBJ2-1; the D gene is possibly TRBD2 (6 bases). V gave up 6 bases and J gave up 2 bases, with 14 bases separating them. Germline V CDR1 and CDR2: MNHEY, SVGAGI. This CDR3 is 15 amino acids long. CDR3 DNA sequence: TGTGCCAGCAGGTACCGGGAGAGGACCTACAATGAGCAGTTCTTC. The encoded protein is CASRYRERTYNEQFF.